This paragraph reports one TCR beta chain. The clone's antigen remains unknown. Within one base of it there is no much larger clone, and no base qualities were kept. The library was built by means of the immunoSEQ multiplex PCR assay. For the multiplex PCR, a mixture combining 60 forward primers for TCR Vbeta segments and 13 reverse primers for TCR Jbeta segments was used. A multiplex PCR assay on genomic DNA amplified the CDR3 region of rearranged TCR beta genes. Amplified TCR beta libraries were sequenced as 87-base-pair reads on the Illumina HiSeq System. For the original study's pipeline: In a later analysis, some 80 million unique TCR beta chains were counted across the roughly 670 repertoires, and around 10 million of these chains were shared by at least two donors. A nearest-neighbor algorithm error-corrected the raw reads and collapsed the reads into unique sequences, merging closely related sequences to remove PCR and sequencing errors. Alignment of CDR3 sequences to IMGT reference sequences was used to assign V, D and J gene segments. Each retained sequence needed at least a six-nucleotide match to both a V gene segment and a J gene segment. A rearrangement counted as productive if the CDR3 had no stop codons and remained in frame with V and J, and every other rearrangement counted as non-productive. CDR3 was defined by IMGT convention, running from the second conserved V-encoded cysteine to the conserved J-encoded phenylalanine. The earlier analysis of around 640 of the donors excluded sequences that lacked an unambiguous match to a single V gene segment. In an earlier analysis of several hundred of the donors, V segments were called functional above 56.7% productive rearrangements and were called segregating when the between-donor standard deviation exceeded 5%. A statistical classification framework was developed to diagnose cytomegalovirus status using the catalog of TCR beta chain sequences. A later analysis assigned V and J genes by comparing TCR nucleotide sequences with IMGT/GENE-DB human TR gene sequences. In a later analysis, CDR3 sequences and most-parsimonious VDJ recombination scenarios were assigned using the TCRdist pipeline. In a later analysis, each TCR beta chain was defined by its CDR3 amino acid sequence together with its V-gene family, and reads without a unique V-gene family were excluded. To address suspected cross-contamination and a sequencing artifact, a later analysis removed around 590 highly shared, low-generation-probability nucleotide sequences. In a later analysis, a clonal expansion index was calculated for each public chain from normalized within-repertoire ranks of inferred template counts. In a later analysis, generation probabilities were computed using a VDJ recombination model fitted to out-of-frame rearrangements, and the results were checked against IGoR. A later analysis scored TCR-TCR, TCR-HLA and TCR-CMV co-occurrence with hypergeometric tests, applying a repertoire-size bias correction to TCR pairs. In a later analysis, false discovery rates were estimated by permuting HLA or CMV assignments 20 times. In a later analysis, co-occurring TCRs were grouped with DBSCAN, and TCRdist sequence similarity was added when clustering was performed within HLA-allele-positive subsets. Co-occurrence clustering excluded repertoires with fewer than 30,000 or more than 120,000 public chains, plus five with anomalous nucleotide sharing. The clones in this table, taken by TCRdb from immuneACCESS, are in-frame only. Not every clone is retained; where verified, under half of the shortfall comes from an unresolved V gene, and the cause of the rest is unknown. V, J and clone size are those of that table, while D and trimming were read from the DNA. Within this sample are 200,000 to 250,000 clones, with 82% of them counted one time only. 5.4% of the sample is in the top ten clones.

Trimming takes 4 bases from V and 1 base from J, and the germline ends sit 16 bases apart. The cysteine opens and the phenylalanine closes a CDR3 of 16 amino acids. Only the CDR3 portion is preserved as DNA: 48 bases, with reading frame beginning at the first base. From the germline V gene (reference sequence), CDR1 is SEHNR and CDR2 is FQNEAQ. This record belongs to a study of cytomegalovirus exposure and HLA in healthy donors listed by TCRdb under 2017. About the study as a whole: An earlier analysis of about 530 of the donors reported about 280 Gb of sequence data and 95 million to 130 million unique TCR beta sequences obtained from about 200 million T cells. Rather than using new phenotypic data, the later analysis identified candidate immune exposures from TCR beta sequences and from how often those sequences occurred across donors. The study profiled the T cell repertoires of 550 to 700 subjects by immunosequencing and related them to cytomegalovirus serostatus. The number of donors typed differed by locus, with 629-630 for A, B, C, DRB1 and DQB1, roughly 550 for DQA1, some 570 for DPA1, and some 470 for DPB1. Donor age, sex, ethnicity and CMV serostatus were compiled together with the repertoire data. The aim of the study was to test whether cataloging public T cell receptors could identify signatures of past pathogen exposure. To predict cytomegalovirus infection status, the study combined high-throughput TCR immunosequencing, statistical association of individual TCRs with disease status, and machine learning. Roughly 5 DR-DQ haplotypes were handled as single units for association and clustering, since linkage in the cohort was strong. A later genetic analysis took genome-wide SNP genotypes for about three fifths of the 666 donors and used that subset as a discovery cohort. Every discovery cohort repertoire had been produced on one sequencing platform. Among roughly 400 genotyped donors of the cohort, an average of around 250,000 unique TCR beta nucleotide sequences was sequenced per donor, of which about 20% were non-productive. An earlier analysis of 587 of the donors used high-throughput TCR beta sequencing to judge whether each TCR beta V gene segment behaved as functional or pseudogenic. Of the roughly 430 genotyped donors, roughly 85% fell in the genetic ancestry cluster associated with self-reported Caucasian donors. In a later analysis, previously published TCR beta repertoires from fewer than 750 donors were re-analyzed and high-resolution HLA genotyping was added so that TCR occurrence patterns could be studied. In addition to the first cohort of around 670 subjects, a separate validation cohort of 120 different subjects was used. Both class I and class II loci were covered by HLA typing, at four-digit resolution. About 320 gigabases of sequencing data and 78 million or so unique TCR sequences were included in an early release covering about 620 HLA-typed donors.

Study-level results and caveats: Because counts were too low, roughly 16 rarely observed V segments, including chromosome 9 orphons, were excluded from the earlier analysis of 587 of the donors. It was suggested by the authors that the approach could potentially be generalized to other disease states and immunological phenotypes. Sequencing depth was assumed to be roughly uniform across donors in the presence/absence analyses, though that assumption may not hold. A total of fewer than 200 TCR beta chains were listed by the study as associated with cytomegalovirus. According to a later genetic analysis, donors in an Asian-associated ancestry cluster had fewer N-insertions in productive TCRs than the roughly 700-donor mean. According to a later analysis, most CMV-associated TCR beta chains appeared to be HLA-restricted, and the HLA associations seemed to be driven largely by CMV exposure. This cohort had only TCR beta chains sequenced, and the lack of alpha or paired-chain data limited which features could be detected. Some IMGT-functional V segments, including TRBV6-2 and TRBV6-3, could not be told apart with the 87-base-pair reads, so those segments were excluded. Because some donors lacked HLA typing at each locus, the association tests relied only on the typed subset. A later genetic analysis associated a missense DCLRE1C variant with V-gene and J-gene trimming of TCR beta chains, and an independent cohort replicated the association. A further reported finding was that TCR beta sequences accurately predicted the HLA-A and HLA-B alleles for most subjects in the first cohort. When HLA alleles, especially DR and DQ, strongly co-occurred, TCR associations were difficult to assign to individual alleles. In an earlier analysis of some 500 of the donors, most TCR beta V segments appeared in productive rearrangements about 87% or about 30% of the time, broadly matching IMGT annotations. A few of the identified cytomegalovirus-associated TCR beta chains were confirmed in vitro to be specific for cytomegalovirus antigens. Most TCR sequences were seen in very few donors, while some public TCRs were found in many individuals. A later analysis associated 15,000 to 20,000 TCR beta sequences with specific HLA alleles at a false discovery rate of 0.05. Immune exposure information for the cohort was limited to CMV serostatus. Compared with equally common non-associated chains, HLA-associated TCR beta chains in a later analysis were more clonally expanded and had lower generation probabilities. A group of highly shared sequence variants was considered likely to be a technical artifact of the sequencing pipeline. In both the original and validation cohorts, the classifier was reported to diagnose cytomegalovirus status with high specificity and sensitivity. In a later analysis, the rate of TCR association differed among HLA loci, with DRB1 alleles having the most associated TCRs and HLA-C alleles having the fewest. In a later analysis, several top co-occurrence clusters were reported to appear linked to parvovirus B19, influenza, CMV and Epstein-Barr virus. Linkage disequilibrium might explain the correlated functional status among segregating V segments, but an unknown experimental factor could not be excluded.

The cohort consisted of hundreds of healthy bone marrow donors. At the time of sampling, every cohort member was nominally healthy, though immune exposures that went unrecorded were likely present. The donor was CMV seropositive and was included in the group of approximately 310 seropositive cohort members. Every donor gave a peripheral blood sample, and the peripheral blood mononuclear cells from that sample were used for TCR beta sequencing. Genomic DNA extraction from the blood cell samples was performed with the Qiagen DNeasy Blood Extraction Kit. The chain employs TRBV7-9 and TRBJ1-1; the D gene is perhaps TRBD1, on 6 matching bases. Sequencing was performed on PBMCs. This TCR came from a woman aged 40 to 50 in good health and CMV-seropositive. The CDR3 corresponds to CASSSSLQGPNTEAFF. Read as DNA, the sequence is TGTGCCAGCAGCTCGTCGTTACAGGGCCCGAACACTGAAGCTTTCTTT. With all but the CDR3 taken from the reference TRBV7-9 and TRBJ1-1 genes, the full variable domain is: DTGVSQNPRHKITKRGQNVTFRCDPISEHNRLYWYRQTLGQGPEFLTYFQNEAQLEKSRLLSDRFSAERPKGSFSTLEIQRTEQGDSAMYLCASSSSLQGPNTEAFFGQGTRLTVV.